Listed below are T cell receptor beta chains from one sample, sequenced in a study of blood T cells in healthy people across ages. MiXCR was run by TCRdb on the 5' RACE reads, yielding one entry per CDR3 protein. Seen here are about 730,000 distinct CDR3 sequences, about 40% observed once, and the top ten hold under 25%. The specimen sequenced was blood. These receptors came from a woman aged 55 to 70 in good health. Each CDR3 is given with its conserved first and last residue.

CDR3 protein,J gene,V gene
CASSIRRGGDTGELFF,TRBJ2-2,TRBV5-1
CASILRGSNQPQHF,TRBJ1-5,TRBV12-3/TRBV12-4
CSASGPVQETQYF,TRBJ2-5,TRBV20-1
CAISDPTGSGANVLTF,TRBJ2-6,TRBV10-3
CASRWDGDYGYTF,TRBJ1-2,TRBV6-5
CASSPPEGQGKQYF,TRBJ2-7,TRBV18
CASSTTVASHMNTEAFF,TRBJ1-1,TRBV12-3/TRBV12-4
CASSLGGHYGYTF,TRBJ1-2,TRBV12-3/TRBV12-4
CASSPRGTASYEQYF,TRBJ2-7,TRBV18
CASSRTGTGSYEQYF,TRBJ2-7,TRBV6-5
CSARPSGGGSTDTQYF,TRBJ2-3,TRBV20-1
CASRYMGGYTF,TRBJ1-2,TRBV3-1
CAWSAQENTEAFF,TRBJ1-1,TRBV30
CASSLLDSLAKNIQYF,TRBJ2-4,TRBV11-3
CASSPGQVAPYEQYF,TRBJ2-7,TRBV18
CASQVGQGAGYTF,TRBJ1-2,TRBV12-3/TRBV12-4
CASSSPSGGMGTEAFF,TRBJ1-1,TRBV27
CASRDRGQETQYF,TRBJ2-5,TRBV6-1
CASPPLGEEKEDTQYF,TRBJ2-3,TRBV28
CASSFRVTTYNEQFF,TRBJ2-1,TRBV5-1
CSVVGSAGSSYNEQFF,TRBJ2-1,TRBV29-1
CASTLLERAGEYEQYF,TRBJ2-7,TRBV7-9
CASGPWDSNSSPLHF,TRBJ1-6,TRBV12-5
CAISDGRVQHRETQYF,TRBJ2-5,TRBV10-3
CASGKGHTDTQYF,TRBJ2-3,TRBV7-3
CSAGGQGYETQYF,TRBJ2-5,TRBV29-1
CASSIKGTGAGANVLTF,TRBJ2-6,TRBV19
CASSPTSIPGELFF,TRBJ2-2,TRBV5-1
CASKLMSVLGEETQYF,-,TRBV6-5
CSAPDSGWVGYTF,TRBJ1-2,TRBV29-1
CASSLNLAVSYNEQFF,TRBJ2-1,TRBV7-7
CASSQESTSGDQETQYF,-,TRBV4-3
CASSRTGIQETQYF,TRBJ2-5,TRBV6-5
CASSLGNPGVFTEQFF,TRBJ2-1,TRBV7-8
CASSLVWREGPNEQFF,TRBJ2-1,TRBV11-2
CSARDGRDLGNEQYF,TRBJ2-7,TRBV20-1
CASSQDHGQAGTYEQYF,TRBJ2-7,TRBV3-1
CASSPTAVSNTEAFF,TRBJ1-1,TRBV18
CASSPGTGASNEQFF,TRBJ2-1,TRBV7-3
CASSREGGRDEKLFF,TRBJ1-4,TRBV18
CASSMTSGRAHEQYF,TRBJ2-7,TRBV7-2
CASSVAGPGYNEQFF,TRBJ2-1,TRBV25-1
CASSLAPGANEQFF,TRBJ2-1,TRBV7-2
CSVGQASYGYTF,TRBJ1-2,TRBV29-1